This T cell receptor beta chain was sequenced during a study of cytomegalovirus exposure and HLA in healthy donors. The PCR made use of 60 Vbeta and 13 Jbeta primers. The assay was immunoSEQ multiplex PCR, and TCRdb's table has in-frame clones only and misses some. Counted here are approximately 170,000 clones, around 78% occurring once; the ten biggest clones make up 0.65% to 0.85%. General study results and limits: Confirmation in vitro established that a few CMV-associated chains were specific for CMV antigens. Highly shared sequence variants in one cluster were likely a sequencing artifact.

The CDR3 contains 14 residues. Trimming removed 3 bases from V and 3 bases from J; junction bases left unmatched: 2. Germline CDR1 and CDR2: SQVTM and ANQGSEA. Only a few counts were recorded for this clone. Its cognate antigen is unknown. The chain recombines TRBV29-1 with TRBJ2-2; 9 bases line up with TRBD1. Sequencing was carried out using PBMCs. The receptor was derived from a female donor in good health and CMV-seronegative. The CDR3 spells CSVDNRGHTGELFF. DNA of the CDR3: TGCAGCGTTGACAACAGGGGGCACACCGGGGAGCTGTTTTTT.